A selection of T cell receptor beta chains follows, all from one sample in a study of beta chain features in type 1 diabetes. Sequenced by immunoSEQ multiplex PCR; TCRdb stores in-frame clones only, minus some. The sample has some 150,000 clones; about 44% are singletons. The sample was Tregs from blood. The source of these receptors is a man aged 18 to 30 in good health. The CDR3 runs from the conserved cysteine through the conserved F or W. A D gene is named only where the DNA matches it firmly. Size values are once, few and many counts, or a class for expanded clones, and some rows have none.

clone_size	v_call	d_call	j_call	cdr3_aa	cdr3_nt
-	TRBV30	TRBD2	TRBJ2-1	CAWSALAGGRAGSSYNEQFF	TGTGCCTGGAGTGCCTTAGCGGGAGGGCGGGCGGGCAGCTCCTACAATGAGCAGTTCTTC
-	TRBV11-1	TRBD1	TRBJ1-4	CASSLGQAGNEKLFF	TGTGCCAGCAGCTTGGGACAGGCGGGTAATGAAAAACTGTTTTTT
-	TRBV6-1	-	TRBJ2-5	CASNESLYQETQYF	TGTGCCAGCAATGAATCCCTGTACCAAGAGACCCAGTACTTC
-	TRBV19	TRBD2	TRBJ2-7	CASSTNPGLAYSYEQYF	TGTGCCAGTAGTACCAATCCCGGACTAGCGTACTCCTACGAGCAGTACTTC
few	TRBV10-3	TRBD1	TRBJ2-5	CAIRRDRGSETQYF	TGTGCCATCAGACGGGACAGGGGATCTGAGACCCAGTACTTC
few	TRBV27	TRBD1	TRBJ1-5	CASRRTGTNQPQHF	TGTGCCAGCAGGAGGACAGGGACCAATCAGCCCCAGCATTTT
once	TRBV5-1	-	TRBJ1-5	CASSLWGYSNQPQHF	TGCGCCAGCAGCTTGTGGGGCTATAGCAATCAGCCCCAGCATTTT
few	TRBV7-2	-	TRBJ2-2	CASSLFTAITGELFF	TGTGCCAGCAGCTTATTCACAGCAATCACCGGGGAGCTGTTTTTT
-	TRBV5-6	-	TRBJ2-1	CASSWRLISSYNEQFF	TGTGCCAGCAGCTGGAGGCTGATAAGCTCCTACAATGAGCAGTTCTTC
few	TRBV6-1	-	TRBJ2-7	CASSVEGFGAYEQYF	TGTGCCAGCAGTGTAGAGGGATTCGGTGCGTACGAGCAGTACTTC
few	TRBV30	TRBD2	TRBJ2-1	CAWRKRTSGYNEQFF	TGTGCCTGGAGGAAGAGGACTAGCGGATACAATGAGCAGTTCTTC
few	TRBV5-1	TRBD2	TRBJ2-2	CASSHRLAGTIGELFF	TGCGCCAGCAGTCACAGACTAGCGGGGACTATCGGGGAGCTGTTTTTT
few	TRBV28	TRBD1	TRBJ1-4	CASRTQGSPATNEKLFF	TGTGCCAGCAGAACACAGGGGTCGCCAGCAACTAATGAAAAACTGTTTTTT
-	TRBV28	-	TRBJ1-3	CASREAGSGNTIYF	TGTGCCAGCAGGGAGGCAGGTTCTGGAAACACCATATATTTT
-	TRBV5-8	TRBD2	TRBJ2-7	CASSRAGLAAYEQYF	TGTGCCAGCAGCCGAGCTGGACTAGCGGCCTACGAGCAGTACTTC
-	TRBV29-1	-	TRBJ2-6	CSVLYGANVLTF	TGCAGCGTTCTCTATGGGGCCAACGTCCTGACTTTC
-	TRBV7-2	-	TRBJ2-7	CASSLNSFGRRGWYEQYF	TGTGCCAGCAGCTTAAATTCCTTCGGTCGCAGGGGATGGTACGAGCAGTACTTC
few	TRBV7-2	TRBD2	TRBJ2-1	CASDPAGGEDEQFF	TGTGCCAGTGATCCAGCGGGAGGTGAAGATGAGCAGTTCTTC
-	TRBV4-3	-	TRBJ1-2	CASSQVSTARYTF	TGCGCCAGCAGCCAAGTTTCTACAGCCCGCTACACCTTC
-	TRBV5-4	-	TRBJ2-5	CASSLGQQETQYF	TGTGCCAGCAGCTTGGGACAGCAAGAGACCCAGTACTTC
-	TRBV5-4	-	TRBJ2-3	CASSPYRDPSTDTQYF	TGTGCCAGCAGCCCCTACAGGGATCCCAGCACAGATACGCAGTATTTT
-	TRBV5-1	-	TRBJ1-2	CASGGSGYGYTF	TGCGCCAGCGGAGGGAGCGGCTATGGCTACACCTTC
few	TRBV29-1	TRBD2	TRBJ2-1	CSVDGRLAVFSNEQFF	TGCAGCGTTGATGGCCGCCTAGCGGTATTTAGCAATGAGCAGTTCTTC
-	TRBV29-1	-	TRBJ2-1	CSPRPGQMLDNEQFF	TGCAGCCCGCGACCTGGACAGATGCTCGACAATGAGCAGTTCTTC
-	TRBV7-2	TRBD2	TRBJ2-7	CASSPRTSGASYEQYF	TGTGCCAGCAGCCCTCGGACTAGCGGGGCCTCCTACGAGCAGTACTTC
few	TRBV7-9	-	TRBJ1-2	CASTPPGGSYGYTF	TGTGCCAGCACCCCTCCCGGGGGTAGCTATGGCTACACCTTC
few	TRBV15	TRBD1	TRBJ1-5	CATSRTGGLSGVISNQPQHF	TGTGCCACCAGCAGGACAGGGGGTCTAAGCGGCGTCATTAGCAATCAGCCCCAGCATTTT
-	TRBV27	-	TRBJ2-5	CASRPFMGRGRGETQYF	TGTGCCAGCAGGCCGTTTATGGGACGGGGCCGGGGGGAGACCCAGTACTTC
-	TRBV9	-	TRBJ2-3	CASSVQGSTDTQYF	TGTGCCAGCAGCGTTCAGGGAAGCACAGATACGCAGTATTTT
-	TRBV30	TRBD1	TRBJ2-1	CAWSLGTVYNEQFF	TGTGCCTGGAGTCTCGGGACAGTATACAATGAGCAGTTCTTC
-	TRBV13	-	TRBJ2-1	CASRGGASRTRLHNEQFF	TGTGCCAGCAGAGGGGGAGCTAGTCGTACCCGCCTTCACAATGAGCAGTTCTTC
few	TRBV5-1	TRBD1	TRBJ2-3	CASSRWDRGPTDTQYF	TGCGCCAGCAGCCGATGGGACAGGGGTCCCACAGATACGCAGTATTTT
-	TRBV28	-	TRBJ2-1	CASSPGLLKNNEQFF	TGTGCCAGCAGTCCCGGACTCCTCAAGAACAATGAGCAGTTCTTC
-	TRBV30	TRBD1	TRBJ1-4	CAWNYPGQGSEKLFF	TGTGCCTGGAACTATCCGGGACAGGGAAGTGAAAAACTGTTTTTT
-	TRBV10-3	TRBD2	TRBJ2-7	CASSGSRYEQYF	TGTGCCAGTAGCGGGAGTCGTTACGAGCAGTACTTC
few	TRBV10-3	TRBD1	TRBJ1-5	CAISEGQGAFNQPQHF	TGTGCCATCAGTGAGGGACAGGGGGCCTTCAATCAGCCCCAGCATTTT
-	TRBV2	-	TRBJ1-2	CASTRERQAYGYTF	TGTGCCAGCACTCGAGAGAGACAGGCCTATGGCTACACCTTC
few	TRBV7-2	-	TRBJ2-5	CASSPWGHLQETQYF	TGTGCCAGCAGCCCGTGGGGACATCTCCAAGAGACCCAGTACTTC
few	TRBV5-1	TRBD1	TRBJ1-1	CASRTGTGGFGGNTEAFF	TGCGCCAGCAGGACCGGGACAGGGGGCTTTGGGGGAAACACTGAAGCTTTCTTT
-	TRBV4-2	-	TRBJ1-3	CASRRRDSGNTIYF	TGTGCCAGCCGGCGGCGGGACTCTGGAAACACCATATATTTT
few	TRBV9	-	TRBJ2-5	CASSVTSRETQYF	TGTGCCAGCAGCGTAACTAGCAGGGAGACCCAGTACTTC